The table lists the clone carrying this T cell receptor beta chain with a count of one. Using immunoSEQ multiplex PCR, the repertoire was profiled, and TCRdb retains in-frame clones only, with some absent. Of some 640,000 clones in the sample, about 89% were seen once. The germline V gene encodes CDR1 KGHSH and CDR2 LQKENI. The CDR3 sequence is 19 residues long. V gave up 3 bases and J gave up 0 bases, with 18 bases separating them. The data stem from a study of shared T cell receptors in the human thymus. This sample also appeared in a second study, on human thymus T cells. That investigation notes: Corrective cardiac surgery supplied the resected thymus tissue.

The chain combines TRBV18 with TRBJ1-6, with D perhaps TRBD1 (5 bases). The source of this sequence is a boy under two years old with a congenital heart defect. Sequencing was carried out using thymocytes. The CDR3 loop is CASSPRVDSEYSYNSPLHF. The CDR3, as DNA: TGTGCCAGCTCACCTCGAGTAGACAGCGAATACTCCTATAATTCACCCCTCCACTTT. Using reference TRBV18 and TRBJ1-6 for the parts outside the CDR3, the full variable domain is NAGVMQNPRHLVRRRGQEARLRCSPMKGHSHVYWYRQLPEEGLKFMVYLQKENIIDESGMPKERFSAEFPKEGPSILRIQQVVRGDSAAYFCASSPRVDSEYSYNSPLHFGNGTRLTVT.